The 25 T cell receptor beta chains given below trace back to one sample, sequenced in a study of T cells in Graves' hyperthyroidism and ophthalmopathy. TCR beta CDR3 regions were amplified from RNA transcripts. The TCR CDR3 first-round RT-PCR relied on the HTBI primer set. One entry per CDR3 protein results from TCRdb running MiXCR on the multiplex PCR reads. In the table there are 490,000 or so distinct CDR3 sequences, approximately 23% of which are singletons. Input material: blood. These receptors originate from a woman aged 70-85 years with Graves' ophthalmopathy.

This chain uses TRBV7-9 with TRBJ2-3; D is undetermined. The CDR3 consists of 11 residues. V was cut by 8 bases and J by 2 bases, with 5 bases left in between. Germline V gene lookup returns CDR1 SEHNR and CDR2 FQNEAQ (reference sequence). The DNA for the CDR3 is TGTGCCAGCGGCAACACAGATACGCAGTATTTT. Translated, it gives CASGNTDTQYF.

This clonotype showed up many times. The CDR3 DNA reads TGTGCCAGCAGCTGGGGACAGACCGGCACCTTC. This translates into CASSWGQTGTF. This chain links TRBV28 with TRBJ1-2, with 7 nucleotides matching TRBD1. Losses at the gene ends were 6 bases for V and 13 bases for J; bases not matched to a gene: 8. The CDR3 length is 11 residues. In germline, CDR1 is MDHEN, CDR2 SYDVKM.

The genes are TRBV29-1 and TRBJ1-2; a possible D gene is TRBD1 (6 bases). This CDR3 comprises 16 residues. The V end was cut by 4 bases, the J end by 3 bases, with 21 bases between. The germline V gene encodes CDR1 SQVTM and CDR2 ANQGSEA. The CDR3 sequence is CSVAAGGGRGDYGYTF. The CDR3 region has the DNA TGCAGCGTTGCAGCGGGCGGGGGCCGGGGGGACTATGGCTACACCTTC.

V and J are TRBV6-1 and TRBJ2-1; D may correspond to TRBD1 or TRBD2 (5 bases each). Germline CDR1 is MNHNS and CDR2 is SASEGT. V lost 5 bases and J lost 5, with 16 bases in between. The CDR3 has 15 residues. As DNA, the CDR3 is TGTGCCAGCAGTCCTACGGGACGGATCCACAATGAGCAGTTCTTC. It specifies CASSPTGRIHNEQFF.

CDR3: CSAGTSGSEQYF. The CDR3 bases are TGCAGTGCCGGGACTAGCGGGAGCGAGCAGTACTTC. This chain uses TRBV20-1 with TRBJ2-7, with TRBD2 identical over 14 bases. Germline V gene lookup returns CDR1 DFQATT and CDR2 SNEGSKA (reference sequence). The CDR3 totals 12 residues. V was pared by 6 bases and J by 6 bases, with 1 base of the junction left unmatched.

This clonotype was detected a few times. The chain employs TRBV6-5 and TRBJ2-7; D uncertain. Per germline, CDR1 MNHEY and CDR2 SVGAGI. The CDR3 contains 13 residues. The ends were cut back, 3 bases at V and 4 bases at J, with 10 bases in the middle. The CDR3 bases are TGTGCCAGCAGTTATCGCCCAGAATACGAGCAGTACTTC. It yields the protein CASSYRPEYEQYF.

This clonotype has at least ten counts. The CDR3 loop reads CASSEATRLNTEAFF. CDR3 coding DNA: TGTGCCAGCAGTGAAGCTACAAGATTGAACACTGAAGCTTTCTTT. This chain uses TRBV2 with TRBJ1-1; the D is unclear. The germline V gene has CDR1 SNHLY and CDR2 FYNNEI. Trimming took off 0 bases at V and 0 bases at J, with 8 bases between the two ends. This CDR3 comprises 15 residues.

This clonotype was detected a few times. The rearrangement uses TRBV28 and TRBJ2-2; TRBD1 aligns across 12 bases. Looked up from germline, CDR1 is MDHEN and CDR2 is SYDVKM. The trim removed 2 bases at V and 5 bases at J, leaving 6 bases unmatched. This CDR3 region has 17 residues. The CDR3 DNA reads TGTGCCAGCAGTTTAGGGACAGGGGGCGGTCGGACCGGGGAGCTGTTTTTT. It translates to CASSLGTGGGRTGELFF. The variable domain in full, completed from reference TRBV28 and TRBJ2-2, reads DVKVTQSSRYLVKRTGEKVFLECVQDMDHENMFWYRQDPGLGLRLIYFSYDVKMKEKGDIPEGYSVSREKKERFSLILESASTNQTSMYLCASSLGTGGGRTGELFFGEGSRLTVL.

In DNA form, the CDR3 reads TGCGCCAGCAGCCATGAGGGGAGAATCTCTGGGGCCAACGTCCTGACTTTC. Amino acid sequence: CASSHEGRISGANVLTF. V is TRBV4-1 and J is TRBJ2-6; D tentatively fits TRBD1 or TRBD2 (5 bases each). Trimming stripped 3 bases from V and 0 bases from J, with 12 bases between. This CDR3 has 17 residues. Germline CDR1 reads MGHRA; CDR2 reads YSYEKL.

This clonotype appeared a few times. The V and J genes are TRBV5-1 and TRBJ1-2; D perhaps matches TRBD1 (5 bases). The CDR3 sequence is 15 residues long. Germline CDR1 reads SGHRS; CDR2 reads YFSETQ. V lost 6 bases and J 4 bases, leaving 19 bases between the germline ends. CDR3 nucleotides: TGCGCCAGCACCCTGTCGGGGACCCCGGGCTATGGCTACACCTTC. Protein: CASTLSGTPGYGYTF.

This clonotype was picked up many times. The chain couples TRBV7-2 to TRBJ1-2; 12 bases fit TRBD1. V shed 1 base, J shed 6 bases, and the junction held 3 bases outside the gene matches. The CDR3 totals 15 residues. Germline assignment: CDR1 SGHTA and CDR2 FQGNSA. In DNA, the CDR3 is TGTGCCAGCAGCTTAGGGGGACAGGGGGCAAATGGCTACACCTTC. It specifies CASSLGGQGANGYTF.

The chain couples TRBV20-1 to TRBJ1-2; 7 bases match TRBD1. The CDR3 length is 12 residues. Germline V lookup: CDR1 DFQATT, CDR2 SNEGSKA (reference sequence). The trim removed 6 bases at V and 8 bases at J, leaving 9 bases unmatched. CDR3 bases: TGCAGTGCCCAGGGACAGACTGGGGGCTACACCTTC. Encoded protein: CSAQGQTGGYTF.

The sample holds a few counts of this clonotype. The rearrangement joins TRBV7-2 to TRBJ2-5; 8 nucleotides line up with TRBD1. Losses at the gene ends were 0 bases for V and 5 bases for J; bases not matched to a gene: 8. The CDR3 length is 16 residues. Germline lookup yields CDR1 SGHTA and CDR2 FQGNSA. The CDR3 DNA reads as TGTGCCAGCAGCTTAGCTATGGCAGGGGGCCTGGAGACCCAGTACTTC. It specifies CASSLAMAGGLETQYF.

This clonotype appeared many times. The V and J genes are TRBV28 and TRBJ2-4, with 9 nucleotides matching TRBD1. CDR1 and CDR2 from the germline V gene are MDHEN and SYDVKM. The CDR3 is made up of 16 amino acids. Germline trimming cut 6 bases from V and 3 bases from J; bases unmatched to any gene: 9. The CDR3: CASRLTGGMGKNIQYF. CDR3 nucleotide sequence: TGTGCCAGCAGATTAACAGGGGGCATGGGCAAAAACATTCAGTACTTC.

This clonotype has only a few counts. The chain recombines TRBV28 with TRBJ2-7, with D possibly matching TRBD1 (5 bases). The V end lost 6 bases, the J end lost 7 bases, and 10 bases lay between the germline ends. This CDR3 comprises 11 residues. Per germline, CDR1 MDHEN and CDR2 SYDVKM. The CDR3: CASRNRFEQYF. CDR3 DNA sequence: TGTGCCAGCAGGAACAGGTTTGAGCAGTACTTC.

The rearrangement links TRBV20-1 to TRBJ2-5; 9 bases agree with TRBD2. Unmatched junction bases numbered 19, after V lost 4 bases and J lost 4 bases. The CDR3 loop spans 18 amino acids. CDR1 and CDR2 (germline): DFQATT, SNEGSKA (reference sequence). CDR3 sequence (DNA): TGCAGTGCTAAAACAATTGGTAGCGGGAGAATTAAGCCAGAGACCCAGTACTTC. It translates to CSAKTIGSGRIKPETQYF.

This chain connects TRBV20-1 to TRBJ1-1; no clear D. This CDR3 region has 14 residues. CDR1 DFQATT and CDR2 SNEGSKA come from the germline V gene (reference sequence). The germline V and J ends were trimmed by 1 base and 4 bases, with 13 bases remaining between them. CDR3 residues: CSARVSGLSTEAFF. As DNA, the CDR3 is TGCAGTGCTAGAGTGTCGGGGTTGAGCACTGAAGCTTTCTTT.

The sample holds a few counts of this clonotype. The CDR3 DNA reads as TGTGCCAGCAGCCAAGAGATAGGACAGGGAGGGGATGGCTACACCTTC. It codes for CASSQEIGQGGDGYTF. The gene calls are TRBV3-1 and TRBJ1-2, with TRBD1 identical over 8 bases. Per the germline V gene, CDR1 is LGHDT and CDR2 is YNNKEL (reference sequence). V was clipped by 0 bases and J by 6 bases; unmatched bases: 9. This CDR3 has 16 residues.

The V gene is TRBV5-4, the J gene TRBJ1-2, with 9 bases lining up with TRBD1. V gave up 6 bases and J gave up 3 bases; unmatched junction bases: 9. This CDR3 is 15 amino acids long. Germline CDR1 reads SGHNT; CDR2 reads YYREEE (reference sequence). The DNA of the CDR3 is TGTGCCAGCATCCCGATGGGACAGGGAGACTATGGCTACACCTTC. Protein sequence: CASIPMGQGDYGYTF.

This clonotype was counted ten times or more. The chain joins TRBV12-3 or TRBV12-4 to TRBJ2-7; D remains unclear. Trimming left V 5 bases short and J 5 bases short, with 10 bases between. The CDR3 contains 12 residues. CDR3 coding DNA: TGTGCCAGCAGTAGAAAGGACGACGAGCAGTACTTC. Encoded protein: CASSRKDDEQYF.

This chain joins TRBV11-2 and TRBJ1-4; weak D call: TRBD1 (5 bases). V was shortened by 5 bases and J by 0 bases, with 22 bases between the two germline ends. Germline V gene lookup returns CDR1 SGHAT and CDR2 FQNNGV. The length of the CDR3 is 19 residues. CDR3 in amino acids: CASSPLIRGNPATNEKLFF. For the CDR3, the DNA is TGTGCCAGCAGCCCACTGATCCGGGGCAACCCTGCAACTAATGAAAAACTGTTTTTT.

This clonotype was seen ten or more times. The rearrangement uses TRBV11-2 and TRBJ1-6, with 9 bases aligning to TRBD1. Germline assignment: CDR1 SGHAT and CDR2 FQNNGV. The CDR3 extends over 16 amino acids. V trimming: 5 bases; J trimming: 9 bases; junction bases outside the gene matches: 11. The CDR3 DNA follows: TGTGCCAGCAGCACCTGGGGACAGGGATCTGGTTCACCCCTCCACTTT. It specifies CASSTWGQGSGSPLHF.

This clonotype has more than one count but fewer than ten. This chain uses TRBV12-3 or TRBV12-4 with TRBJ2-2; possibly TRBD1 for D (6 bases). V lost 3 bases to trimming and J lost 7 bases, with 18 bases between them. This CDR3 has 16 residues. The CDR3 sequence: CASSLGQGPDGGELFF. CDR3 sequence (DNA): TGTGCCAGCAGTTTGGGACAAGGCCCCGATGGCGGGGAGCTGTTTTTT.

V gene TRBV20-1 combines with J gene TRBJ2-7; D is possibly TRBD1 or TRBD2 (5 bases each). The CDR3 covers 13 residues. Germline-derived CDR1 and CDR2 are DFQATT and SNEGSKA (reference sequence). Trimming pared 6 bases from V and 2 bases from J, leaving 14 bases between. The CDR3 spells CSAGTSATYEQYF. In DNA form, the CDR3 reads TGCAGTGCCGGGACGAGCGCTACCTACGAGCAGTACTTC.

This clonotype was seen only a few times. The chain links TRBV7-9 to TRBJ2-7; D unresolved. Per the germline V gene, CDR1 is SEHNR and CDR2 is FQNEAQ (reference sequence). The V and J ends lost 3 bases and 4 bases respectively, with 22 bases between them. The CDR3 loop spans 17 amino acids. The CDR3 sequence: CASSLASGQNRTYEQYF. The CDR3 DNA sequence: TGTGCCAGCAGCTTGGCCTCGGGCCAGAACCGAACGTACGAGCAGTACTTC.